This T cell receptor beta chain originates from a study of shared clonotypes between healthy human individuals. The repertoire was sequenced with immunoSEQ multiplex PCR; TCRdb's copy has only in-frame clones and lacks some. The sample lists hundreds of thousands of clones, 90% to 96% seen once, with roughly 0.06% in the top ten. CDR3 length equals 16 residues. Germline V lookup: CDR1 WNHNN, CDR2 SYGVQD (reference sequence). V was shortened by 0 bases and J by 0 bases, with 9 bases between the two germline ends. The V gene is TRBV10-1, the J gene TRBJ1-3; D is unresolved. The TCR was taken from a woman in her twenties or thirties in good health. The sample consisted of naive CD4+ T cells sorted from blood. Regarding subset: CD45RA+ positively selected. CDR3 nucleotide sequence: TGCGCCAGCAGTGAGTCGGGGAAGAGCTCTGGAAACACCATATATTTT. It is translated as CASSESGKSSGNTIYF.